This T cell receptor (beta chain) was found in a study of OX40 agonist ivuxolimab in advanced cancers. Study details: The dose-escalation cohort was around 83% male, with a mean age of about 58 years, ranging about 23 to 90.

Assay used: immunoSEQ multiplex PCR; TCRdb lists only in-frame clones, some missing. The sample includes 55,000 to 80,000 clones, about 85% seen only once; the top ten take approximately 1.3%. Unmatched junction bases numbered 8, after V lost 5 bases and J lost 2 bases. Germline V CDR1 and CDR2: MNHNY, SVGAGI (reference sequence). The CDR3 sequence is 15 residues long. Sequencing used CD4+ or CD8+ T cells sorted from blood, obtained in a trial of the OX40 agonist ivuxolimab. The receptor was isolated from an adult with an advanced solid tumor such as melanoma, head and neck, liver or kidney cancer. V is TRBV6-6 and J is TRBJ1-1, with 7 bases fitting TRBD1. CDR3 protein: CASSPRYRGNTEAFF. The DNA for the CDR3 is TGTGCCAGCAGTCCACGATACAGGGGAAACACTGAAGCTTTCTTT.